Reported below is one TCR beta chain. Its target is unknown. Libraries were prepared by immunoSEQ multiplex PCR; TCRdb keeps only in-frame clonotypes and omits some of them. The sample gives approximately 42,000 clones, 70% to 90% of which show up once; 20% to 30% is in the top ten. V gave up 2 bases and J gave up 6 bases; unmatched junction bases: 10. This CDR3 is built from 16 residues. Germline CDR1 SGHAT, CDR2 FQNNGV. The data are from a study of T cell responses to AZD1222 COVID-19 vaccine. Overall study results and limits: Close to half of all spike-specific TCRs reportedly target regions of the variants that are unmutated. CD4 TCRs associated with vaccination spanned spike, dominating at 160-218 and 743-854. Clonal diversity may have been underestimated, and the donors were mostly white British, with more females than males.

The analysis combined second doses at about 4 or about 12 weeks. This chain joins TRBV11-2 and TRBJ2-3; 8 positions agree with TRBD2. Sequencing was performed on peripheral blood, taken 28 days after the second AZD1222 dose. This TCR derives from an adult who received the AZD1222 COVID-19 vaccine. CDR3 sequence: CASSLWTRGAGDTQYF. CDR3 in DNA: TGTGCCAGCAGCTTATGGACGCGGGGGGCCGGGGATACGCAGTATTTT.